This T cell receptor beta chain was obtained from a study of T-cell memory formation after mild COVID-19. TCRdb re-called the 5' RACE reads through MiXCR, storing one row per CDR3 protein. This sample carries roughly 620,000 distinct CDR3 sequences, about 20% of them seen once, and the ten largest clones take about 12%. V was clipped by 0 bases and J by 4 bases, with 6 bases between them. CDR1 is KGHSH, CDR2 LQKENI, per germline. CDR3 length: 13 residues. The source material was PBMCs or a T cell subset sorted from them (not recorded which). The sequence was obtained from an adult woman who had mild COVID-19 (a few samples of this study predate the infection). Cell type and time point are not known. This chain joins TRBV18 and TRBJ2-5, with D possibly being TRBD2 (5 bases). Here the CDR3 reads CASSPPAGETQYF. The CDR3 DNA reads TGTGCCAGCTCACCACCGGCGGGAGAGACCCAGTACTTC.